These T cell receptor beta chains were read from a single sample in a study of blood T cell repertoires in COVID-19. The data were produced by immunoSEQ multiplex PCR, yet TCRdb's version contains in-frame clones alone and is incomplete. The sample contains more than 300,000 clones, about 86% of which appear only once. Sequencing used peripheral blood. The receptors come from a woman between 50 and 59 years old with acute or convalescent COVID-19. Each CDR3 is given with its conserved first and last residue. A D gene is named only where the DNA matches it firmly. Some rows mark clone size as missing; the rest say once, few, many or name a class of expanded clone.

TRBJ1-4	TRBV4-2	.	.	TGTGCCAGCAGCCTCACCCGGACCGGAACAGGTGAAAAACTGTTTTTT	CASSLTRTGTGEKLFF
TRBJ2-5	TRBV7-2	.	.	TGTGCCAGCAGCTTAGTTCACCAAGGGGCAGAGACCCAGTACTTC	CASSLVHQGAETQYF
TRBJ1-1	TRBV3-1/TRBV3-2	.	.	TGTGCCAGCAGACGAGGGAGCAGCACATACACTGAAGCTTTCTTT	CASRRGSSTYTEAFF
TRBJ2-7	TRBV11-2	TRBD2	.	TGTGCCAGCAGGCGGACTAGCGGGGGGGCCTCCTACGAGCAGTACTTC	CASRRTSGGASYEQYF
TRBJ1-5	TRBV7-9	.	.	TGTGCCAGCAGCAGGGGCGGGGGAAGCAATCAGCCCCAGCATTTT	CASSRGGGSNQPQHF
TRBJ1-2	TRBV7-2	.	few	TGTGCCAGCAGCAACGCGGGGGTCTATGGCTACACCTTC	CASSNAGVYGYTF
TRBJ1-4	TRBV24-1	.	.	TGTGCCACCAGTGATTTAAGTGTCGGCGGTGAAAAACTGTTTTTT	CATSDLSVGGEKLFF
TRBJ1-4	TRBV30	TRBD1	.	TGTGCCTGGTGGGGACAGGGGACGGAAAAACTGTTTTTT	CAWWGQGTEKLFF
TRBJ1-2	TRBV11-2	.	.	TGTGCCAGCAGCTTTGAGGGATCTGGCTACACCTTC	CASSFEGSGYTF
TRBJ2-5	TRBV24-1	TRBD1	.	TGTGCCACCAGTGATGCTGCCGGACAGGGCGAGACCCAGTACTTC	CATSDAAGQGETQYF
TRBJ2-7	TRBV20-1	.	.	TGCAGTGCTAGTGACCCTGAAGCGGTGACCTACGAGCAGTACTTC	CSASDPEAVTYEQYF
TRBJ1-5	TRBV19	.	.	TGTGCCAGTAGTATAACCAGGGGACCCCAGCATTTT	CASSITRGPQHF
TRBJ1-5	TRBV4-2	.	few	TGTGCCAGCAGCCCCGGGGATTATTATAGCAATCAGCCCCAGCATTTT	CASSPGDYYSNQPQHF
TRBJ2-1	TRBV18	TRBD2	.	TGTGCCAGCTCACCCCCGGGACTAGCGGGGGGCACTTCCAATGAGCAGTTCTTC	CASSPPGLAGGTSNEQFF
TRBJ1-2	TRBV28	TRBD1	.	TGTGCCAGCAGTCTACGGACAGGGTCCGTTTCTATCTATGGCTACACCTTC	CASSLRTGSVSIYGYTF
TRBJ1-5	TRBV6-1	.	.	TGTGCCAGCAGTGAAGCCCCCAGGGGCTCGCAGCCCCAGCATTTT	CASSEAPRGSQPQHF
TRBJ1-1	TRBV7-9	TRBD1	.	TGTGCCAGCAGCTTAGGGGGACAGGGGAACACTGAAGCTTTCTTT	CASSLGGQGNTEAFF
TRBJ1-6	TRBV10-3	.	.	TGTGCCATCAGTGAAGAACAGGGTGGTGGTAATTCACCCCTCCACTTT	CAISEEQGGGNSPLHF
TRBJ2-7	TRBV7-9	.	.	TGTGCCAGCAGCTTAGTCGGGACCTACGAGCAGTACTTC	CASSLVGTYEQYF
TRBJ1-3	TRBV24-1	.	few	TGTGCCACCAGTGTGAGGGACAGAAACACCATATATTTT	CATSVRDRNTIYF
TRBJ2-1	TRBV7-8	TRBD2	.	TGTGCCAGCAGCCCGCCGGGGAGCGGGAGGGCCTTTGGGCAGTTCTTC	CASSPPGSGRAFGQFF
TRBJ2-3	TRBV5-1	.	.	TGCGCCAGCAGCTTGAACGAGGCCGGGGTGGCTACGCAGTATTTT	CASSLNEAGVATQYF
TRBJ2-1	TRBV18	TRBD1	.	TGTGCCAGCTCACAAGACAGGGGTTCCAATGAGCAGTTCTTC	CASSQDRGSNEQFF
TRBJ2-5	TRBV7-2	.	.	TGTGCCAGCAGCCTCAACCCACCCGGAGAGACCCAGTACTTC	CASSLNPPGETQYF
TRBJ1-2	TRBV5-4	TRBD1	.	TGTGCCAGCACCCGGGACAGTCGTGGCTACACCTTC	CASTRDSRGYTF
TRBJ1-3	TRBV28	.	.	TGTGCCAGCAGTTTACCAGGGTCCTCTGGAAACACCATATATTTT	CASSLPGSSGNTIYF
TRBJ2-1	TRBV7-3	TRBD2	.	TGTGCCAGCAGCTTAAGTAGCGGGAGGGCCGGTGAGCAGTTCTTC	CASSLSSGRAGEQFF
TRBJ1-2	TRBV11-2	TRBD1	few	TGTGCCAGCAGGCGGCCCGGGGCAGGGGGCCCCCAGGATCGGTATGGCTACACCTTC	CASRRPGAGGPQDRYGYTF
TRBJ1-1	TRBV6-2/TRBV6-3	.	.	TGTGCCAGCAGTTACTCCCGGGATAACACTGAAGCTTTCTTT	CASSYSRDNTEAFF
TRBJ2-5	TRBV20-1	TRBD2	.	TGCAGTGCTAGTCTAGCGGGATCACAAGAGACCCAGTACTTC	CSASLAGSQETQYF
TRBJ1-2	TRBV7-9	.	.	TGTGCCAGCAGCAAGAACAGGGCCCCCTATGGCTACACCTTC	CASSKNRAPYGYTF
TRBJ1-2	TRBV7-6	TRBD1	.	TGTGCCAGCAGTCCCGGACAGGGCGTCTATGGCTACACCTTC	CASSPGQGVYGYTF
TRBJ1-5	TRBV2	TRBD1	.	TGTGCCTCTCAAGGACAGGTCTTGCAGCCCCAGCATTTT	CASQGQVLQPQHF
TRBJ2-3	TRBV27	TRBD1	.	TGTGCCAGCAGTTTCCCGTGGGGACAGGGTCGCACAGATACGCAGTATTTT	CASSFPWGQGRTDTQYF
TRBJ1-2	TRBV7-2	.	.	TGTGCCAGCAGCTTAGGCCTTGAAGCCCTAAAGGGCTACACCTTC	CASSLGLEALKGYTF
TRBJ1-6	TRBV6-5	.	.	TGTGCCAGCAACAGGGATTCGAGTTCACCCCTCCACTTT	CASNRDSSSPLHF
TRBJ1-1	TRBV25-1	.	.	TGTGCCAGCAGCTTCGGACAGCGCAACACTGAAGCTTTCTTT	CASSFGQRNTEAFF
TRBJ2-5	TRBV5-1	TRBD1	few	TGCGCCAGCAGCGCAGCCGGGACAGGGCAAGAGACCCAGTACTTC	CASSAAGTGQETQYF
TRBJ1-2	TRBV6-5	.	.	TGTGCCAGCATCCCCCCGTTGGGGGGGAGTGGCTACACCTTC	CASIPPLGGSGYTF
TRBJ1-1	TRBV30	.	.	TGTGCCTGGAGTAGGACAAATATGAACACTGAAGCTTTCTTT	CAWSRTNMNTEAFF
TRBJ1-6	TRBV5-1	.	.	TGCGCCAGCAGCTTAGCAGGGATAGATTCACCCCTCCACTTT	CASSLAGIDSPLHF
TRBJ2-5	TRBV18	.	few	TGTGCCAGCTCACCAGGACTGATAGAAGAGACCCAGTACTTC	CASSPGLIEETQYF
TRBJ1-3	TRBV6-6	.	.	TGTGCCAGCAGGCCCGACACTTACTCTGGAAACACCATATATTTT	CASRPDTYSGNTIYF
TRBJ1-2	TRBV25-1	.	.	TGTGCCAGCAGTGAATCTGGAAGGGCGGGCTATGGCTACACCTTC	CASSESGRAGYGYTF
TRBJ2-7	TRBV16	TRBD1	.	TGTGCCAGCAGCCGATCCGGGACAGGGATGTACGAGCAGTACTTC	CASSRSGTGMYEQYF
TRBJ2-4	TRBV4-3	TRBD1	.	TGCGCCAGCAGCCTCCGAGGACAGGGGGCCAAAAACATTCAGTACTTC	CASSLRGQGAKNIQYF
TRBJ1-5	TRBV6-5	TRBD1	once	TGTGCCAGCAGGACAGGGGGAGGTCAGCCCCAGCATTTT	CASRTGGGQPQHF
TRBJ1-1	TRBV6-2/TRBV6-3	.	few	TGTGCCAGCAGTTACACGGGCACTGAAGCTTTCTTT	CASSYTGTEAFF
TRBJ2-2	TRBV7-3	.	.	TGTGCCAGCAGCTTAATGCTCTCGGCCGGGGAGCTGTTTTTT	CASSLMLSAGELFF
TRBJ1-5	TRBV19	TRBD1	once	TGTGCCAGTAGTAGGACAGGGGATAATCAGCCCCAGCATTTT	CASSRTGDNQPQHF
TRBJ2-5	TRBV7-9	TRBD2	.	TGTGCCAGCAGCTGGCCCCGACTAGCGGGGGGCCAAGAGACCCAGTACTTC	CASSWPRLAGGQETQYF
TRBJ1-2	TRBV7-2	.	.	TGTGCCAGTACCTTGAGTCGTGACTATGGCTACACCTTC	CASTLSRDYGYTF
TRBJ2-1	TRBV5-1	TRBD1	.	TGCGCCAGCAGCCAGGGACAGCCGGGAAATGAGCAGTTCTTC	CASSQGQPGNEQFF
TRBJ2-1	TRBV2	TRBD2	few	TGTGCCAGCGCCAAGTCTAGCGGGGGCTATGAGCAGTTCTTC	CASAKSSGGYEQFF
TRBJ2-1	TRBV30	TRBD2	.	TGTGCCTGGAGTAGAGGGGACTATTCCCGGGGGCAGTTCTTC	CAWSRGDYSRGQFF
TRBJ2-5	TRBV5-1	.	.	TGTGCCAGCAGCTTGCGCAGGGTCGGCGAGACCCAGTACTTC	CASSLRRVGETQYF
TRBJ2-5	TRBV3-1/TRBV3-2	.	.	TGTGCCAGCAGCCAAGGACAGGCCCCCCAAGAGACCCAGTACTTC	CASSQGQAPQETQYF